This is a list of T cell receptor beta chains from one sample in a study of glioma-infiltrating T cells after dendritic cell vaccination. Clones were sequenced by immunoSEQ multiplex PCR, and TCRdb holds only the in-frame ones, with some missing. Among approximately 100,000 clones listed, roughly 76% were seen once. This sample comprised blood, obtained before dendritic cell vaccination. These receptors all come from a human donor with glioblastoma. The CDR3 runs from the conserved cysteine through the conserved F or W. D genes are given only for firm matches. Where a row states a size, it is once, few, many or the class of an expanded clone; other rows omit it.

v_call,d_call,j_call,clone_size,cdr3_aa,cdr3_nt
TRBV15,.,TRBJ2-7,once,CATQRGGVSYEQYF,TGTGCCACCCAGAGAGGGGGGGTCTCCTACGAGCAGTACTTC
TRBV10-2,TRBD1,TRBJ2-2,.,CASSRDRWFGELFF,TGCGCCAGCAGTAGGGACAGGTGGTTTGGGGAGCTGTTTTTT
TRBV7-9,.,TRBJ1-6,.,CASSLGGMEGSPLHF,TGTGCCAGCAGCTTAGGAGGGATGGAGGGGTCACCCCTCCACTTT
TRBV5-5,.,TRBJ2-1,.,CASSSVPDSHNEQFF,TGTGCCAGCAGCTCTGTCCCCGACAGCCACAATGAGCAGTTCTTC
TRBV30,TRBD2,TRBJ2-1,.,CACPQRGGHNEQFF,TGTGCCTGCCCTCAGCGGGGGGGCCACAATGAGCAGTTCTTC
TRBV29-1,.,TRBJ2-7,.,CSVEWPTGSYEQYF,TGCAGCGTTGAGTGGCCGACGGGGTCCTACGAGCAGTACTTC
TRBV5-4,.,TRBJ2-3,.,CASSRDITDTQYF,TGTGCCAGCAGCCGGGACATCACAGATACGCAGTATTTT
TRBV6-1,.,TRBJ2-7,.,CASSEGRVYEQYF,TGTGCCAGCAGTGAAGGCCGGGTGTACGAGCAGTACTTC
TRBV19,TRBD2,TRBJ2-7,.,CASSIRGGAEEQYF,TGTGCCAGTAGTATCCGCGGGGGGGCCGAGGAGCAGTACTTC
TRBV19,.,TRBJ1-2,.,CASSIYRDNYGYTF,TGTGCCAGTAGTATTTACAGGGACAACTATGGCTACACCTTC
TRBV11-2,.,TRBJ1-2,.,CASSPPRRGWDYGYTF,TGTGCCAGCAGCCCTCCCAGGCGGGGGTGGGACTATGGCTACACCTTC
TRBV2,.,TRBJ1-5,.,CASSAAGGAVQPQHF,TGTGCCAGCAGTGCCGCGGGGGGGGCCGTTCAGCCCCAGCATTTT
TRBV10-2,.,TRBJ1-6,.,CASRANRTASLFFYNSPLHF,TGCGCCAGCAGAGCTAATCGGACAGCCAGTTTGTTCTTTTATAATTCACCCCTCCACTTT